This T cell receptor (beta chain) originates from a study of cytomegalovirus exposure and HLA in healthy donors. Study-wide background: In a later analysis, it was reported that the approximately 110 validation repertoires had been produced on the same platform as the 700 or so repertoires belonging to the first cohort. Overall study findings and caveats: According to the study, some 160 TCR beta chains were cytomegalovirus-associated. Most TCRs appeared rarely, but some public TCRs recurred in many donors. Subsequent analysis showed first-cohort TCR clusters tending to co-occur in 95 to 150 validation repertoires.

Clones were sequenced by immunoSEQ multiplex PCR, and TCRdb holds only the in-frame ones, with some missing. This table holds about 330,000 clones, 70% to 90% found once. In the case of this clone: Antigen specificity is unknown.

Per germline, CDR1 SGHNT and CDR2 YYREEE (reference sequence). This CDR3 spans 17 amino acids. The V end lost 0 bases, the J end lost 1 base, and 16 bases lay between the germline ends. The sequence was obtained from a woman between 18 and 29 years old in good health and CMV-seronegative. The chain carries TRBV5-4 and TRBJ1-2, with a weak D call TRBD1 (6 bases). Sample: PBMCs. CDR3 nucleotides: TGTGCCAGCAGCTTGGTCAGGGGCCTAACTATTAACTATGGCTACACCTTC. It is translated as CASSLVRGLTINYGYTF. Supplemented by reference TRBV5-4 and TRBJ1-2, the full variable domain reads ETGVTQSPTHLIKTRGQQVTLRCSSQSGHNTVSWYQQALGQGPQFIFQYYREEENGRGNFPPRFSGLQFPNYSSELNVNALELDDSALYLCASSLVRGLTINYGYTFGSGTRLTVV.